The following is a TCR beta chain sequence with its context. Some clones are missing from TCRdb's copy, which holds only in-frame ones; the method was immunoSEQ multiplex PCR. The sample lists some 120,000 clones; around 85% were seen once. The germline V gene encodes CDR1 SNHLY and CDR2 FYNNEI. This CDR3 region has 12 residues. V lost 6 bases and J 6 bases, leaving 10 bases between the germline ends. This sample is drawn from a study of blood T cell repertoires in COVID-19. Background on the study: Samples of COVID-19 (acute and convalescent) were obtained from the United States, Italy and Spain. Sources were T cells, B-cell-depleted T cells, or PBMCs; the material itself was cDNA or gDNA.

Material for sequencing was peripheral blood. This chain links TRBV2 with TRBJ2-3; TRBD1 might be the D (6 bases). This clonotype was obtained from a woman aged 45-65 years with acute or convalescent COVID-19. This CDR3 reads CASRGDTDTQYF. CDR3 DNA sequence: TGTGCCAGCAGAGGGGACACCGATACGCAGTATTTT.